The rows below give T cell receptor beta chains drawn from one sample of a study of blood T cell repertoires in COVID-19. Assay used: immunoSEQ multiplex PCR; TCRdb lists only in-frame clones, some missing. Here the sample spans around 280,000 clones, around nine tenths being singletons. The sequenced sample consisted of peripheral blood. The receptors come from a man aged 65 to 85 with acute or convalescent COVID-19. Each CDR3 is given with its conserved first and last residue.

J gene: TRBJ1-6; V gene: TRBV30; CDR3 protein: CAQQGVGDSPLHF
J gene: TRBJ1-1; V gene: TRBV9; CDR3 protein: CASSVRQGADTEAFF
J gene: TRBJ1-1; V gene: TRBV27; CDR3 protein: CASAFRGNTEAFF
J gene: TRBJ1-1; V gene: TRBV5-5; CDR3 protein: CASSFVGDTEAFF
J gene: TRBJ2-5; V gene: TRBV7-9; CDR3 protein: CASSVGGGAETQYF
J gene: TRBJ2-2; V gene: TRBV6-5; CDR3 protein: CASSYWTGGTGELFF
J gene: TRBJ1-1; V gene: TRBV23-1; CDR3 protein: CASSQSCGQGLNTEAFF
J gene: TRBJ2-2; V gene: TRBV3-1/TRBV3-2; CDR3 protein: CASSPRDRRGELFF
J gene: TRBJ1-5; V gene: TRBV6-1; CDR3 protein: CASSENFAEAAMSNQPQHF
J gene: TRBJ2-1; V gene: TRBV5-6; CDR3 protein: CASSLRVSYNEQFF
J gene: TRBJ1-4; V gene: TRBV4-3; CDR3 protein: CASSQTGPGSEKLFF
J gene: TRBJ1-5; V gene: TRBV6-6; CDR3 protein: CASSKTDRGRDQPQHF
J gene: TRBJ1-5; V gene: TRBV10-3; CDR3 protein: CAIRAGGEGNQPQHF
J gene: TRBJ2-7; V gene: TRBV6-2/TRBV6-3; CDR3 protein: CASSSFRAGAYEQYF
J gene: TRBJ2-1; V gene: TRBV5-4; CDR3 protein: CASSLGGVGYNEQFF
J gene: TRBJ2-4; V gene: TRBV24-1; CDR3 protein: CATTTGALFDIQYF
J gene: TRBJ2-5; V gene: TRBV11-2; CDR3 protein: CASSLDPLAAETQYF
J gene: TRBJ2-3; V gene: TRBV4-1; CDR3 protein: CASSQADRNTDTQYF
J gene: TRBJ2-7; V gene: TRBV3-1/TRBV3-2; CDR3 protein: CASSPTGKAYEQYF
J gene: TRBJ2-3; V gene: TRBV19; CDR3 protein: CASSLRDYTSQYF
J gene: TRBJ1-6; V gene: TRBV19; CDR3 protein: CASSSWTADHSPLHF
J gene: TRBJ2-1; V gene: TRBV3-1/TRBV3-2; CDR3 protein: CASSQALLIAGGSYNEQFF
J gene: TRBJ2-3; V gene: TRBV7-3; CDR3 protein: CASSLTSRGQLDTQYF
J gene: TRBJ1-3; V gene: TRBV9; CDR3 protein: CASSVEGAGNTIYF
J gene: TRBJ2-2; V gene: TRBV6-2/TRBV6-3; CDR3 protein: CASSLAGGTGELFF
J gene: TRBJ1-3; V gene: TRBV6-5; CDR3 protein: CASTPGTAVVGIYF
J gene: TRBJ1-2; V gene: TRBV7-9; CDR3 protein: CASSLALAGFTF
J gene: TRBJ2-2; V gene: TRBV2; CDR3 protein: CASRRDYTGELFF
J gene: TRBJ2-1; V gene: TRBV9; CDR3 protein: CASSVEGGPYNEQFF
J gene: TRBJ2-7; V gene: TRBV12-2; CDR3 protein: CASRFEREGLYEQYF
J gene: TRBJ2-1; V gene: TRBV27; CDR3 protein: CASSLISGEPYNEQFF
J gene: TRBJ2-3; V gene: TRBV24-1; CDR3 protein: CATSDASGTMTDTQYF
J gene: TRBJ2-7; V gene: TRBV6-2/TRBV6-3; CDR3 protein: CASNPPTGNLRPSTYEQYF
J gene: TRBJ2-3; V gene: TRBV5-1; CDR3 protein: CASSLESGAVSNTQYF
J gene: TRBJ2-7; V gene: TRBV7-2; CDR3 protein: CASSLDGRGFYEQYF
J gene: TRBJ1-1; V gene: TRBV7-2; CDR3 protein: CASSLGAQGASTEAFF
J gene: TRBJ2-5; V gene: TRBV7-2; CDR3 protein: CASSSRTVETQYF
J gene: TRBJ2-3; V gene: TRBV5-5; CDR3 protein: CASSLGSSGADTQYF
J gene: TRBJ2-2; V gene: TRBV5-4; CDR3 protein: CATPRSDTGELFF
J gene: TRBJ1-6; V gene: TRBV30; CDR3 protein: CAWSVIGTEYNSPLHF
J gene: TRBJ2-7; V gene: TRBV18; CDR3 protein: CASSPLSRLAGEYEQYF
J gene: TRBJ2-2; V gene: TRBV6-4; CDR3 protein: CASSVDRGLTNTGELFF
J gene: TRBJ2-1; V gene: TRBV11-2; CDR3 protein: CASSLGSSYNEQFF
J gene: TRBJ2-3; V gene: TRBV7-8; CDR3 protein: CASSLASTSGRFYTQYF
J gene: TRBJ1-5; V gene: TRBV6-2/TRBV6-3; CDR3 protein: CASSYWQDNQPQHF
J gene: TRBJ1-5; V gene: TRBV28; CDR3 protein: CASSFTGNQPQHF
J gene: TRBJ2-7; V gene: TRBV27; CDR3 protein: CASSLSGEPYEQYF
J gene: TRBJ2-1; V gene: TRBV3-1/TRBV3-2; CDR3 protein: CASSQERASGEQFF
J gene: TRBJ2-7; V gene: TRBV5-4; CDR3 protein: CASSLASGEAYEQYF
J gene: TRBJ2-7; V gene: TRBV27; CDR3 protein: CASSPDRGTYEQYF
J gene: TRBJ1-2; V gene: TRBV11-2; CDR3 protein: CASSLFSGWNYGYTF
J gene: TRBJ2-7; V gene: TRBV20-1; CDR3 protein: CSASKDRVYEQYF
J gene: TRBJ1-5; V gene: TRBV28; CDR3 protein: CASSFMRFNQPQHF